In this sample, the clone carrying this T cell receptor beta chain turned up many times. Described time point: patch test 2, 6 weeks after DPC sensitization. Documented treatment: therapeutic diphenylcyclopropenone sensitization with weekly scalp DPC. J lost 0 bases, V lost 1 base, and 7 bases had no gene match. The CDR3 is 17 residues long. The germline V gene has CDR1 SEHNR and CDR2 FQNEAQ (reference sequence). The data stem from a study of human T cells and chemical hapten exposure. The wider study: Patch tests applied 0.01% DPC to the upper back, read at 6 days.

Source study methods: With a range of roughly 20,000 to 750,000, the median per sample was about 92,000 TCRs. A single record per CDR3 protein comes from TCRdb applying MiXCR to the RACE reads. These V and J calls originate from TCRdb's pipeline instead of the authors' own analysis. The sample has 80,000 to 100,000 distinct CDR3 sequences; under 11% are singletons. This sequence joins TRBV7-9 and TRBJ2-3; TRBD2 matches at 7 bases. This material consisted of whole blood, taken in connection with sensitization to the hapten diphenylcyclopropenone (DPC). This clonotype was sampled from a woman between 50 and 59 years old with alopecia areata. Some clones in this sample may be carry-over from other donors' samples. This CDR3 is CASSLGYQRGSTDTQYF. CDR3 DNA: TGTGCCAGCAGCTTAGGTTACCAGCGGGGCAGCACAGATACGCAGTATTTT.